The 13 T cell receptor beta chains in this list originate from one sample, sequenced in a study of T cell responses to AZD1222 COVID-19 vaccine. Repertoires were generated with immunoSEQ multiplex PCR, while TCRdb's copy carries only in-frame clones and drops some. Here the sample spans just over 70,000 clones, 85% being singletons. The sequencing here drew on peripheral blood, taken on day 0 of AZD1222 vaccination. The receptor set was obtained from an adult in good health.

As concerns this clone: Other DNA sequences in this sample translate to the same CDR3. The rearrangement joins TRBV5-1 to TRBJ2-7; D uncertain. Trimming removed 0 bases from V and 1 base from J, with 8 bases in between. Per germline, CDR1 SGHRS and CDR2 YFSETQ. The CDR3 extends over 14 amino acids. The CDR3 here is CASSLDRMSYEQYF. The CDR3 bases are TGCGCCAGCAGCTTGGATCGTATGTCCTACGAGCAGTACTTC.

The chain combines TRBV28 with TRBJ1-2, with a weak D call TRBD1 (5 bases). This CDR3 contains 12 residues. Trimming cost V 6 bases and J 8 bases, with 13 bases left between them. Germline lookup yields CDR1 MDHEN and CDR2 SYDVKM. The CDR3 nucleotides read TGTGCCAGCAGAATAAGACGGGGCGGCTACACCTTC. As protein: CASRIRRGGYTF.

The chain links TRBV18 to TRBJ2-1; TRBD2 matches 9 bases. CDR1 and CDR2 (germline): KGHSH, LQKENI. V lost 1 base, J lost 12 bases, and 10 bases stayed unmatched. The CDR3 is 15 residues long. The CDR3, as DNA: TGTGCCAGCTCACCACGAGAAGCGGGGGGATTGGGGCAGTTCTTC. Translated: CASSPREAGGLGQFF.

The rearrangement links TRBV19 to TRBJ2-5; D remains unclear. The germline gives CDR1 LNHDA, CDR2 SQIVND (reference sequence). Trimming removed 5 bases from V and 3 bases from J, with 10 bases in between. The CDR3 covers 13 residues. As DNA, the CDR3 is TGTGCCAGTAGTTTCGCTCTGAAAGAGACCCAGTACTTC. Its translation: CASSFALKETQYF.

The gene calls are TRBV29-1 and TRBJ2-7; the D gene is possibly TRBD2 (5 bases). Germline values: CDR1 SQVTM, CDR2 ANQGSEA. The V and J ends lost 2 bases and 3 bases respectively, with 5 bases between them. The CDR3 contains 11 residues. The CDR3 nucleotides are TGCAGCGTTGAACGGGGCTACGAGCAGTACTTC. It specifies CSVERGYEQYF.

V gene TRBV3-1 (or the pseudogene TRBV3-2) combines with J gene TRBJ1-6; 7 bases match TRBD1. V dropped 0 bases and J dropped 7; count of bases not matched to a gene: 9. The CDR3 length is 17 residues. CDR1 and CDR2 from the germline V gene are LGHDT and YNNKEL (reference sequence). This CDR3 is CASSQDPSGDRNSPLHF. CDR3 nucleotide sequence: TGTGCCAGCAGCCAAGATCCTTCAGGGGACAGAAATTCACCCCTCCACTTT.

The sample holds one count of this clone. V usage is TRBV7-8 and J usage is TRBJ2-2; no firm D call. The germline V gene has CDR1 SGHVS and CDR2 FQNEAQ. The CDR3 totals 18 residues. Between the trimmed V and J ends, which lost 1 base and 0 bases, there was a span of 15 bases. The CDR3 region is CASSLVLFRITNTGELFF. CDR3 in DNA: TGTGCCAGCAGCTTAGTCCTGTTTCGAATAACGAACACCGGGGAGCTGTTTTTT.

The gene calls are TRBV5-1 and TRBJ2-2; no firm D call. This CDR3 has 13 residues. The V end was cut by 1 base, the J end by 6 bases, with 7 bases between. The germline V gene has CDR1 SGHRS and CDR2 YFSETQ. The CDR3 region is CASSLIRSGELFF. The CDR3 coding sequence is TGCGCCAGCAGCTTGATTCGTTCCGGGGAGCTGTTTTTT. Filled out from reference TRBV5-1 and TRBJ2-2, the complete variable domain reads KAGVTQTPRYLIKTRGQQVTLSCSPISGHRSVSWYQQTPGQGLQFLFEYFSETQRNKGNFPGRFSGRQFSNSRSEMNVSTLELGDSALYLCASSLIRSGELFFGEGSRLTVL.

J is TRBJ1-4 and V is TRBV4-1, with D tentatively TRBD1 (5 bases). The CDR3 runs 17 residues. V was cut by 0 bases and J by 4 bases, with 15 bases left in between. Per the germline V gene, CDR1 is MGHRA and CDR2 is YSYEKL. This chain's CDR3 is CASSQERAGLRNEKLFF. In nucleotides, the CDR3 is TGCGCCAGCAGCCAAGAGCGGGCGGGGCTACGTAATGAAAAACTGTTTTTT.

The chain combines TRBV6-5 with TRBJ1-2; the match to TRBD1 covers 7 bases. V shed 6 bases and J 6 bases; nucleotides not matched to a gene: 4. The germline V gene encodes CDR1 MNHEY and CDR2 SVGAGI. The CDR3 extends over 12 amino acids. For the CDR3, the DNA is TGTGCCAGCAGGGGGACAGCAGATGGCTACACCTTC. Its protein is CASRGTADGYTF.

This clone has a handful of counts. The V call is TRBV6-1, the J call TRBJ2-1; D is perhaps TRBD1 (5 bases). Trimming took off 2 bases at V and 4 bases at J, with 12 bases between the two ends. Per germline, CDR1 MNHNS and CDR2 SASEGT. This CDR3 contains 15 residues. CDR3 nucleotides: TGTGCCAGCAGTGAATCGCCTCCAGGGTACAATGAGCAGTTCTTC. Translated, it gives CASSESPPGYNEQFF.

This sequence joins TRBV7-2 and TRBJ2-5; either TRBD1 or TRBD2 may fit D (7 bases each). This CDR3 comprises 14 residues. CDR1 is SGHTA, CDR2 FQGNSA, per germline. V lost 3 bases and J lost 2, with 10 bases in between. The CDR3 DNA sequence: TGTGCCAGCAGCTTTCAGGGGGGGCAAGAGACCCAGTACTTC. This codes for CASSFQGGQETQYF.

The gene calls are TRBV7-9 and TRBJ2-3; 10 positions match TRBD2. The CDR3 is made up of 12 amino acids. CDR1 and CDR2 from the germline V gene are SEHNR and FQNEAQ (reference sequence). CDR3 amino acids: CALAGGTDTQYF. The DNA for the CDR3 is TGTGCTCTAGCGGGAGGCACAGATACGCAGTATTTT.